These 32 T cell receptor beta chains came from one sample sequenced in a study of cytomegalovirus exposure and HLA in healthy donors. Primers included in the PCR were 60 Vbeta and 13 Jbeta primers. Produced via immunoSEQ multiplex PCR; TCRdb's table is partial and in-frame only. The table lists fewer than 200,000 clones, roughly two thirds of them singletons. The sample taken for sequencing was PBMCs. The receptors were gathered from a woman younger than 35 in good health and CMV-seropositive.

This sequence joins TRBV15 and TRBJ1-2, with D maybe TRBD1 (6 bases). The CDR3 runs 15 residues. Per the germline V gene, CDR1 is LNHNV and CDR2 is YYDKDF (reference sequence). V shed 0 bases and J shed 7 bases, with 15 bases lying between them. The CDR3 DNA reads TGTGCCACCAGCAGAGACAGGACAGCCTCAAGTGGCTACACCTTC. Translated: CATSRDRTASSGYTF.

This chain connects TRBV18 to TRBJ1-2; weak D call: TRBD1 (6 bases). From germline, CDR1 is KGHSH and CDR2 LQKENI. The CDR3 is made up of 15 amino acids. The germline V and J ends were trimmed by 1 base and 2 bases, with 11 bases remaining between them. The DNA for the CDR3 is TGTGCCAGCTCACCACGTCCGGGACACAACTATGGCTACACCTTC. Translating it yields CASSPRPGHNYGYTF.

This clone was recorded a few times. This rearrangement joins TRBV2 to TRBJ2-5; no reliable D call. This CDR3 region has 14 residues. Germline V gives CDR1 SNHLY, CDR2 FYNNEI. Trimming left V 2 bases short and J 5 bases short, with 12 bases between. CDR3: CASSEITVLETQYF. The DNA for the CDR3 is TGTGCCAGCAGTGAAATAACGGTCCTTGAGACCCAGTACTTC.

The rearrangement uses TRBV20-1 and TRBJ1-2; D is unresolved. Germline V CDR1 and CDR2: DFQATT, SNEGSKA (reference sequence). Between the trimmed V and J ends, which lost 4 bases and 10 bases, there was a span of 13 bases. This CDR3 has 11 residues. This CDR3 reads CSANSRLIYTF. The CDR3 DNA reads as TGCAGTGCTAATTCGCGGTTGATCTACACCTTC.

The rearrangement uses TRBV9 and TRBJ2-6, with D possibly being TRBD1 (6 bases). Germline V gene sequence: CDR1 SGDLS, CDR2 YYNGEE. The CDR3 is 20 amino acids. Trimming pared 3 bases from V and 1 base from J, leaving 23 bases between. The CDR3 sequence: CASSGYRVGRGISGANVLTF. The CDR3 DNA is TGTGCCAGCAGCGGATACAGGGTCGGTAGAGGGATATCTGGGGCCAACGTCCTGACTTTC.

The CDR3 spells CASGGLSGLYEQYF. In nucleotides, the CDR3 is TGTGCCAGCGGAGGACTATCGGGGCTTTACGAGCAGTACTTC. The chain employs TRBV2 and TRBJ2-7, with D tentatively TRBD2 (6 bases). CDR3 size: 14 residues. In germline, CDR1 is SNHLY, CDR2 FYNNEI. V shed 8 bases and J shed 4 bases, with 18 bases lying between them.

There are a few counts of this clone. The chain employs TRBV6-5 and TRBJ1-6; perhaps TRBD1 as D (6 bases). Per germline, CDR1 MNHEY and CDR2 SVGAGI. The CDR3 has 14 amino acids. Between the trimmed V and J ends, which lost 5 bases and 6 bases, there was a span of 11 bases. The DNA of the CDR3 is TGTGCCAGCAGTACGGACAGCACTAATTCACCCCTCCACTTT. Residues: CASSTDSTNSPLHF.

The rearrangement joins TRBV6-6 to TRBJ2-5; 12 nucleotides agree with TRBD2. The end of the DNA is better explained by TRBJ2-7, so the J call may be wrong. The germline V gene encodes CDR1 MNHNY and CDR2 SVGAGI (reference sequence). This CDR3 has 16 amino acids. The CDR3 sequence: CASSYSSSGGAGEQYF. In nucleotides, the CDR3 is TGTGCCAGCAGTTACTCGTCTAGCGGGGGGGCCGGCGAGCAGTACTTC.

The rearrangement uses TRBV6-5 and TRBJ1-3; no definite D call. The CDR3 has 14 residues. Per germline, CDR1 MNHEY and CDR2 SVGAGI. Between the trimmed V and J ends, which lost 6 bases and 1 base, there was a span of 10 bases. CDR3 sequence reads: CASSPRVSGNTIYF. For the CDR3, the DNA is TGTGCCAGCAGCCCCCGGGTTTCTGGAAACACCATATATTTT.

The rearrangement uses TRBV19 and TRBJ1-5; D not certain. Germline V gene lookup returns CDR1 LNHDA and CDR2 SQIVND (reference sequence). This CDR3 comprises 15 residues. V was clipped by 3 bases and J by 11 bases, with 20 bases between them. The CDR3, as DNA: TGTGCCAGTAGTATTTTCTTTAGGCGTGCTGACACCCAGCATTTT. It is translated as CASSIFFRRADTQHF.

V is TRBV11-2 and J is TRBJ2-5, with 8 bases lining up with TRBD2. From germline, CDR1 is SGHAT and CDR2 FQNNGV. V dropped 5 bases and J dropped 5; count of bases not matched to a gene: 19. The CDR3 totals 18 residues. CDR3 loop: CASSQKSFGGGRSETQYF. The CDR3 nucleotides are TGTGCCAGCAGCCAAAAAAGTTTTGGCGGGGGGAGGTCGGAGACCCAGTACTTC.

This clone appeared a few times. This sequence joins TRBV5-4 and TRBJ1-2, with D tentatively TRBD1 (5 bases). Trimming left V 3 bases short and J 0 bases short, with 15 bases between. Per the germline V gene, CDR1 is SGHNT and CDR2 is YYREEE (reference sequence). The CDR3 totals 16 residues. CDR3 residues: CASSYGGTVANYGYTF. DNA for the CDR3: TGTGCCAGCAGCTATGGGGGGACCGTTGCTAACTATGGCTACACCTTC.

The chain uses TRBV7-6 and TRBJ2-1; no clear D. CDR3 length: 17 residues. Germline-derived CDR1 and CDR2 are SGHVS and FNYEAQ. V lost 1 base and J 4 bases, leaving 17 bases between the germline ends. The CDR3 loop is CASSLVPGQTSYNEQFF. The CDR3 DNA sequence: TGTGCCAGCAGCTTAGTGCCTGGCCAAACGTCTTACAATGAGCAGTTCTTC.

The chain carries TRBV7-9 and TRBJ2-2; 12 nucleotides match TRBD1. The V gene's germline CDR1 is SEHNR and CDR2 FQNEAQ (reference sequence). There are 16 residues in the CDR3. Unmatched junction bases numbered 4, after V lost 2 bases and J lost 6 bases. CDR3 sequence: CASSLRGQGAAGELFF. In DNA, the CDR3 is TGTGCCAGCAGCTTAAGGGGACAGGGGGCCGCCGGGGAGCTGTTTTTT.

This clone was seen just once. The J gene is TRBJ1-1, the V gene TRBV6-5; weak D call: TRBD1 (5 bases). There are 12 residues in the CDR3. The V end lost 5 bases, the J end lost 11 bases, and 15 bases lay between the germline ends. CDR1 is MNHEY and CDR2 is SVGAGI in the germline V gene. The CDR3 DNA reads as TGTGCCAGCAGTGAAGGGGCCATGGGGGCTTTCTTT. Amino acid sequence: CASSEGAMGAFF.

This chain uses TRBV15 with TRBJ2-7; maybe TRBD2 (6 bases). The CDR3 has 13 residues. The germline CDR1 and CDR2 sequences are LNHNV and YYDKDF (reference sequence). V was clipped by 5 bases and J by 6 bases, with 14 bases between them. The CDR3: CATSGERGGEQYF. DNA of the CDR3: TGTGCCACCAGCGGCGAAAGGGGAGGCGAGCAGTACTTC. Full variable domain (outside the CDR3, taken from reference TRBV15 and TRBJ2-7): DAMVIQNPRYQVTQFGKPVTLSCSQTLNHNVMYWYQQKSSQAPKLLFHYYDKDFNNEADTPDNFQSRRPNTSFCFLDIRSPGLGDTAMYLCATSGERGGEQYFGPGTRLTVT.

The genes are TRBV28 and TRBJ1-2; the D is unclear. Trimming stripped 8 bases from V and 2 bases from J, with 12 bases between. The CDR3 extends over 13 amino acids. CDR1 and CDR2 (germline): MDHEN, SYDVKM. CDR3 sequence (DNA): TGTGCCAGCTGTCAACTGACAAACTATGGCTACACCTTC. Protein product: CASCQLTNYGYTF.

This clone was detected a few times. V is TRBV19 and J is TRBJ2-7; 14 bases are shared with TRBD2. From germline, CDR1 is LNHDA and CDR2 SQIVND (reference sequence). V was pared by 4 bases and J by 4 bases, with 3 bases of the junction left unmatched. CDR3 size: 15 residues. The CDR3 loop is CASSKGTSGGYEQYF. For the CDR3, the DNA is TGTGCCAGTAGTAAAGGGACTAGCGGGGGTTACGAGCAGTACTTC.

CDR3 residues: CASDRGWETGELFF. CDR3 bases: TGTGCCAGCGACCGGGGGTGGGAAACCGGGGAGCTGTTTTTT. This chain joins TRBV6-6 and TRBJ2-2; D may be TRBD2 (6 bases). Trimming cost V 8 bases and J 5 bases, with 15 bases left between them. CDR3 length equals 14 residues. Germline V CDR1 and CDR2: MNHNY, SVGAGI (reference sequence).

CDR3 residues: CASSSGRANTGELFF. DNA of the CDR3: TGTGCCAGCAGCAGCGGGCGAGCGAACACCGGGGAGCTGTTTTTT. V usage is TRBV25-1 and J usage is TRBJ2-2; D is perhaps TRBD2 (6 bases). The germline CDR1 and CDR2 sequences are MGHDK and SYGVNS. The V end was cut by 6 bases, the J end by 0 bases, with 11 bases between. There are 15 residues in the CDR3. Combining the CDR3 with reference TRBV25-1 and TRBJ2-2 gives the whole variable domain EADIYQTPRYLVIGTGKKITLECSQTMGHDKMYWYQQDPGMELHLIHYSYGVNSTEKGDLSSESTVSRIRTEHFPLTLESARPSHTSQYLCASSSGRANTGELFFGEGSRLTVL.

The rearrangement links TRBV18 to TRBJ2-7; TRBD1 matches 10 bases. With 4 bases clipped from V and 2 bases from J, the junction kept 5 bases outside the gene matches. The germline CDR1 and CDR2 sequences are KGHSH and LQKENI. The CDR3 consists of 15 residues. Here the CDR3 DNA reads TGTGCCAGCTCACGCACCGGGACAGGGGCCTACGAGCAGTACTTC. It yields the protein CASSRTGTGAYEQYF.

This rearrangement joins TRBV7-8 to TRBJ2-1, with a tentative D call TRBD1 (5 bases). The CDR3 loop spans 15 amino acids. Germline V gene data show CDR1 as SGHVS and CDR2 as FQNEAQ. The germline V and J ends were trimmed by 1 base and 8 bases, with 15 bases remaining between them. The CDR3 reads CASSLEGRISDEQFF. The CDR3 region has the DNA TGTGCCAGCAGCTTAGAGGGGCGGATCAGCGATGAGCAGTTCTTC.

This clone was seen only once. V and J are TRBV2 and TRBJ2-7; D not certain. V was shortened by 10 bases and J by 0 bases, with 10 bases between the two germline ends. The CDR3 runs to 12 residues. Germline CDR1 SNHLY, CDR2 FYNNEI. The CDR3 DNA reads TGTGCCATCCAAAGACTCTCCTACGAGCAGTACTTC. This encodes CAIQRLSYEQYF.

This chain's CDR3 is CASSQEAGNSGNTIYF. The CDR3 region has the DNA TGTGCCAGCAGCCAAGAAGCGGGCAACTCTGGAAACACCATATATTTT. The chain recombines TRBV4-2 with TRBJ1-3, with D hard to call. V lost 0 bases to trimming and J lost 0 bases, with 9 bases between them. The germline CDR1 and CDR2 sequences are LGHNA and YNFKEQ. The CDR3 consists of 16 residues.

This CDR3 reads CASSPRSGGNPYEQYF. The CDR3 coding sequence is TGTGCCAGCAGCCCGCGTAGCGGGGGAAATCCCTACGAGCAGTACTTC. This rearrangement joins TRBV7-2 to TRBJ2-7; 9 bases are a match to TRBD2. The V and J ends lost 5 bases and 2 bases, in that order; junction bases with no gene match: 10. Germline CDR1 reads SGHTA; CDR2 reads FQGNSA. The CDR3 sequence is 16 residues long.

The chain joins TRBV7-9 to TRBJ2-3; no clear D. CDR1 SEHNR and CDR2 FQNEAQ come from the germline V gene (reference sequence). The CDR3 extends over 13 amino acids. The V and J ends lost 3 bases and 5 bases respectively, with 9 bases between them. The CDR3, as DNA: TGTGCCAGCAGCTTTTACCGAGAAGATACGCAGTATTTT. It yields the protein CASSFYREDTQYF.

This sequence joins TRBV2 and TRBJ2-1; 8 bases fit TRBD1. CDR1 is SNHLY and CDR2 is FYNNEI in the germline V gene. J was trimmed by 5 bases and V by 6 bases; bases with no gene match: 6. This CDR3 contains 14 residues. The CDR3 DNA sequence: TGTGCCAGCAGGAGGGACAGGCGAAACAATGAGCAGTTCTTC. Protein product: CASRRDRRNNEQFF. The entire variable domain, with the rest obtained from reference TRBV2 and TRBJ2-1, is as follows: EPEVTQTPSHQVTQMGQEVILRCVPISNHLYFYWYRQILGQKVEFLVSFYNNEISEKSEIFDDQFSVERPDGSNFTLKIRSTKLEDSAMYFCASRRDRRNNEQFFGPGTRLTVL.

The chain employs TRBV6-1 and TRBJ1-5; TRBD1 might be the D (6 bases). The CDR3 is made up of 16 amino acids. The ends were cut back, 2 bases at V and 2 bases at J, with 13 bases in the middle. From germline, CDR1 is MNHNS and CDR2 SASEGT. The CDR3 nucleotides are TGTGCCAGCAGTGAACAGAGACAGGCAGGCAATCAGCCCCAGCATTTT. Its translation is CASSEQRQAGNQPQHF.

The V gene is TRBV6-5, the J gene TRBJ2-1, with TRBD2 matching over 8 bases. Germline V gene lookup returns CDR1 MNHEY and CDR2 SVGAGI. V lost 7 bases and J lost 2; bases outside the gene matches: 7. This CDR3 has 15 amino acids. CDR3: CASTPPGGAYNEQFF. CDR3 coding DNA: TGTGCCAGCACCCCACCCGGGGGGGCCTACAATGAGCAGTTCTTC.

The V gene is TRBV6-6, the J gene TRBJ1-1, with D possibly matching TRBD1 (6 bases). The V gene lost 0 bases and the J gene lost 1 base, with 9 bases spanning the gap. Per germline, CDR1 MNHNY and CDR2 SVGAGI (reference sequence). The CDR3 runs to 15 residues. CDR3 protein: CASSYSGHPNTEAFF. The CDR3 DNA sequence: TGTGCCAGCAGTTACTCGGGACACCCGAACACTGAAGCTTTCTTT.

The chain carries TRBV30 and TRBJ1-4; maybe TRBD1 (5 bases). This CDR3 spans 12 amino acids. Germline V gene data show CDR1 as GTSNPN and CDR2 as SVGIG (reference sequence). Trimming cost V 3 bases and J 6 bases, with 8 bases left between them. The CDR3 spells CAWRGGDEKLFF. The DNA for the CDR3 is TGTGCCTGGAGGGGGGGGGATGAAAAACTGTTTTTT.

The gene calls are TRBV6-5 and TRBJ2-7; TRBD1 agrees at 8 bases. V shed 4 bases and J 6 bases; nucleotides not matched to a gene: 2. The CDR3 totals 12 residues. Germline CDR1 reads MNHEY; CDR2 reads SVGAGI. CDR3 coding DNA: TGTGCCAGCAGTTCCACAGGGGGCGAGCAGTACTTC. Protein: CASSSTGGEQYF.